Each of the 20 T cell receptor beta chains below was sequenced from the same sample in a study of response to subunit inactivated influenza vaccine. TCRdb ran MiXCR on the RT-PCR reads and lists one entry per CDR3 protein. The sample holds 450,000 to 600,000 distinct CDR3 sequences; about 7.6% are singletons and the top ten take about an eighth. The starting material was PBMCs from blood, obtained around 25 months after vaccination. These receptors all come from a man aged 45-69 years who received an inactivated influenza vaccine.

This clonotype was recorded at least ten times. This chain uses TRBV5-6 with TRBJ2-1; 10 bases align to TRBD2. CDR1 and CDR2 from the germline V gene are SGHDT and YYEEEE. V gave up 1 base and J gave up 8 bases; unmatched junction bases: 12. The CDR3 sequence is 17 residues long. The CDR3 reads CASSLLASGGQGDEQFF. The DNA for the CDR3 is TGTGCCAGCAGCTTGTTAGCTAGCGGGGGCCAGGGGGATGAGCAGTTCTTC.

This clonotype was counted ten times or more. The V call is TRBV7-2, the J call TRBJ2-3; D is perhaps TRBD1 or TRBD2 (6 bases each). Trimming shortened V by 2 bases and J by 4 bases, and 13 bases separated the two germline ends. Germline-derived CDR1 and CDR2 are SGHTA and FQGNSA. The length of the CDR3 is 15 residues. Here the CDR3 reads CASSLSAGGADTQYF. The CDR3 coding sequence is TGTGCCAGCAGCTTATCAGCCGGGGGCGCAGATACGCAGTATTTT.

This clonotype was picked up a small number of times. This chain links TRBV16 with TRBJ1-6; D call uncertain. Looked up from germline, CDR1 is KGHSY and CDR2 is FQNENV. The CDR3 has 15 residues. V gave up 0 bases and J gave up 9 bases, with 12 bases separating them. In DNA form, the CDR3 reads TGTGCCAGCAGCCAATCAAAGGGTGTGGGTTCACCCCTCCACTTT. Translation gives CASSQSKGVGSPLHF.

The V call is TRBV2, the J call TRBJ2-1; D unresolved. CDR3 length: 14 amino acids. V gave up 2 bases and J gave up 0 bases, with 5 bases separating them. From germline, CDR1 is SNHLY and CDR2 FYNNEI. Written as DNA, the CDR3 is TGTGCCAGCAGTGAAACTCGCTCCTACAATGAGCAGTTCTTC. Translating it yields CASSETRSYNEQFF.

The chain recombines TRBV12-3 or TRBV12-4 with TRBJ2-4; TRBD2 matches 8 bases. Trimming at V came to 4 bases and at J to 4 bases, leaving 9 bases not matched to a gene. The CDR3 loop spans 16 amino acids. This chain's CDR3 is CASSSYGTSLKNIQYF. Written as DNA, the CDR3 is TGTGCCAGCAGTTCTTATGGGACTAGTTTGAAAAACATTCAGTACTTC.

The sample holds many counts of this clonotype. The gene calls are TRBV24-1 and TRBJ2-5, with a possible D match to TRBD1 (6 bases). Looked up from germline, CDR1 is KGHDR and CDR2 is SFDVKD. Deletions cut 3 bases from V and 5 bases from J, with 15 bases between. This CDR3 contains 15 residues. The CDR3 region has the DNA TGTGCCACCAGTGATCGATGGGGGCTTGCGGAGACCCAGTACTTC. Its translation is CATSDRWGLAETQYF.

The rearrangement joins TRBV10-3 to TRBJ2-7; D could derive from TRBD1 or TRBD2 (5 bases each). Germline V gene sequence: CDR1 ENHRY, CDR2 SYGVKD. The CDR3 covers 17 residues. Deletions cut 3 bases from V and 2 bases from J, with 20 bases between. The CDR3 loop reads CAISEPPRGGLPYEQYF. As DNA, the CDR3 is TGTGCCATCAGTGAACCGCCACGGGGCGGACTTCCCTACGAGCAGTACTTC.

This clonotype turned up a few times. J is TRBJ2-1 and V is TRBV15; D ambiguous. Germline-derived CDR1 and CDR2 are LNHNV and YYDKDF (reference sequence). The germline V and J ends were trimmed by 1 base and 7 bases, with 11 bases remaining between them. The CDR3 sequence is 14 residues long. CDR3 in amino acids: CATSRVLGWNEQFF. In DNA form, the CDR3 reads TGTGCCACCAGCAGAGTCCTAGGCTGGAATGAGCAGTTCTTC.

The rearrangement links TRBV10-1 to TRBJ1-2; D might be TRBD1 (5 bases). In germline, CDR1 is WNHNN, CDR2 SYGVQD (reference sequence). Trimming stripped 1 base from V and 4 bases from J, with 16 bases between. The CDR3 runs 16 residues. The CDR3 DNA reads TGCGCCAGCAGTGAGTATTTGGACAACCGACGCTATGGCTACACCTTC. As protein: CASSEYLDNRRYGYTF.

This clonotype was counted ten times or more. The chain combines TRBV7-2 with TRBJ1-2, with 7 bases aligning to TRBD1. Germline V CDR1 and CDR2: SGHTA, FQGNSA. Unmatched junction bases numbered 11, after V lost 5 bases and J lost 8 bases. The CDR3 has 14 amino acids. CDR3 protein: CASSRPTTGNGYTF. The CDR3 DNA follows: TGTGCCAGCAGCCGCCCAACGACAGGGAACGGCTACACCTTC.

This clonotype was picked up a small number of times. The chain uses TRBV19 and TRBJ2-5; 9 nucleotides align to TRBD2. The CDR3 loop spans 15 amino acids. Trimming cost V 7 bases and J 5 bases; bases outside gene matches: 11. The germline V gene has CDR1 LNHDA and CDR2 SQIVND (reference sequence). In nucleotides, the CDR3 is TGTGCCAGTAACCCGGGACTAGCCAGGGAGGAGACCCAGTACTTC. Translation: CASNPGLAREETQYF.

This clonotype was detected a few times. The chain links TRBV6-5 to TRBJ2-3, with 9 bases fitting TRBD2. Losses at the gene ends were 3 bases for V and 1 base for J; bases not matched to a gene: 5. Germline CDR1 and CDR2: MNHEY and SVGAGI. This CDR3 has 16 amino acids. The CDR3 coding sequence is TGTGCCAGCAGTTATGGGGGGACTAGCCGCACAGATACGCAGTATTTT. Its translation is CASSYGGTSRTDTQYF.

This clonotype was found many times. The chain carries TRBV4-1 and TRBJ1-5, with TRBD1 matching 7 bases. The CDR3 sequence is 15 residues long. Germline V gene lookup returns CDR1 MGHRA and CDR2 YSYEKL. The V and J ends lost 6 bases and 2 bases, in that order; junction bases with no gene match: 7. The CDR3 sequence: CASSFAGGGNQPQHF. The CDR3 nucleotides are TGCGCCAGCAGTTTCGCAGGGGGAGGCAATCAGCCCCAGCATTTT.

The chain is built from TRBV7-2 and TRBJ2-7, with no clear D. Germline CDR1 is SGHTA and CDR2 is FQGNSA. V lost 1 base, J lost 2 bases, and 9 bases lay in between. This CDR3 has 14 amino acids. In DNA, the CDR3 is TGTGCCAGCAGCTTAGGGGCCAGAACCTACGAGCAGTACTTC. Its protein is CASSLGARTYEQYF.

This clonotype was observed at least ten times. The chain employs TRBV30 and TRBJ1-2, with D uncertain. This CDR3 comprises 13 residues. Germline V gives CDR1 GTSNPN, CDR2 SVGIG (reference sequence). The V end lost 1 base, the J end lost 2 bases, and 8 bases lay between the germline ends. The CDR3 spells CAWSGGRNYGYTF. Here the CDR3 DNA reads TGTGCCTGGAGTGGTGGCAGGAACTATGGCTACACCTTC.

The sample holds a few counts of this clonotype. The genes are TRBV5-1 and TRBJ2-2, with 13 bases lining up with TRBD2. Germline loops: CDR1 SGHRS, CDR2 YFSETQ. V dropped 4 bases and J dropped 5; count of bases not matched to a gene: 5. This CDR3 comprises 16 residues. CDR3 nucleotide sequence: TGCGCCAGCAGCCCGGGACTAGCGGGAATTACCGGGGAGCTGTTTTTT. Encoded protein: CASSPGLAGITGELFF.

This clonotype has only a few counts. The V call is TRBV12-3 or TRBV12-4, the J call TRBJ1-1; D is unresolved. CDR3 length: 12 amino acids. Deletions cut 7 bases from V and 6 bases from J, with 12 bases between. For the CDR3, the DNA is TGTGCCAGCAATAATGGGAGGGCTGAAGCTTTCTTT. Translated, it gives CASNNGRAEAFF.

CDR3 sequence reads: CASSRDPARVAFF. CDR3 nucleotides: TGTGCCAGCAGCCGAGACCCGGCTAGGGTGGCTTTCTTT. The chain uses TRBV6-2 or TRBV6-3 and TRBJ1-1, with D unresolved. V was shortened by 6 bases and J by 11 bases, with 19 bases between the two germline ends. Germline V gives CDR1 MNHEY, CDR2 SVGEGT. The CDR3 totals 13 residues.

This clonotype was picked up a small number of times. V usage is TRBV6-2 or TRBV6-3 and J usage is TRBJ2-1; D tentatively reads TRBD1 or TRBD2 (5 bases each). Germline V gene data show CDR1 as MNHEY and CDR2 as SVGEGT. This CDR3 comprises 16 residues. Trimming left V 10 bases short and J 6 bases short, with 25 bases between. CDR3 loop: CATFGTGPEAGNEQFF. The CDR3 DNA reads TGTGCCACCTTTGGGACCGGGCCAGAGGCGGGCAATGAGCAGTTCTTC.

The chain links TRBV4-3 to TRBJ1-5; D is unresolved. The V end lost 4 bases, the J end lost 4 bases, and 17 bases lay between the germline ends. The CDR3 is 16 amino acids. Germline V gives CDR1 LGHNA, CDR2 YSLEER. The DNA of the CDR3 is TGCGCCAGCAGCCCCTGGCTTGTCTTAGAAAATCAGCCCCAGCATTTT. Its translation: CASSPWLVLENQPQHF.